These 7 T cell receptor beta chains were sequenced from one sample in a study of blood T cell repertoires in COVID-19. Assay: immunoSEQ multiplex PCR; the TCRdb copy retains only in-frame clones and omits some. The sample carries 200,000 to 250,000 clones, just over 85% recorded once. Sample: PBMCs or T cells enriched from blood (not recorded which). The source of these receptors is a middle-aged woman with acute COVID-19.

The V and J genes are TRBV7-2 and TRBJ2-7, with 10 bases aligning to TRBD1. CDR3 length equals 15 residues. The germline V gene encodes CDR1 SGHTA and CDR2 FQGNSA. V shed 4 bases, J shed 5 bases, and the junction held 8 bases outside the gene matches. The CDR3 bases are TGTGCCAGCAGCTCCCGCCGACAGGGGGCCAACGAGCAGTACTTC. The encoded protein is CASSSRRQGANEQYF.

The V gene is TRBV6-5, the J gene TRBJ1-6; D gene unclear. CDR3 size: 12 residues. Trimming removed 8 bases at V and 5 bases at J, with 7 bases between. Germline V gene sequence: CDR1 MNHEY, CDR2 SVGAGI. The CDR3 loop is CASAQNNSPLHF. The CDR3 DNA reads TGTGCCAGCGCTCAGAATAATTCACCCCTCCACTTT.

The CDR3: CASSLGLLGGYGYTF. The CDR3 DNA follows: TGTGCCAGCAGTCTAGGATTACTGGGGGGCTATGGCTACACCTTC. J is TRBJ1-2 and V is TRBV6-5, with TRBD1 as a possible D gene (5 bases). Trimming left V 5 bases short and J 4 bases short, with 17 bases between. The germline gives CDR1 MNHEY, CDR2 SVGAGI. The CDR3 sequence is 15 residues long.

This clone was recorded many times. V usage is TRBV29-1 and J usage is TRBJ1-5; D possibly corresponds to TRBD1 (5 bases). The CDR3 sequence is 13 residues long. V lost 7 bases and J lost 3, with 13 bases in between. CDR1 SQVTM and CDR2 ANQGSEA come from the germline V gene. The CDR3 nucleotides are TGCAGCGCACAGGTGAGCATCAATCAGCCCCAGCATTTT. Translation: CSAQVSINQPQHF.

This clone was seen once. The chain employs TRBV7-2 and TRBJ1-6; the match to TRBD1 covers 7 bases. After removal of 4 bases from V and 0 bases from J, the junction contained 6 bases not matched to a gene. The length of the CDR3 is 17 residues. Germline V gives CDR1 SGHTA, CDR2 FQGNSA. Here the CDR3 DNA reads TGTGCCAGCAGCTCCTCGGGACAGCGCTCCTATAATTCACCCCTCCACTTT. This codes for CASSSSGQRSYNSPLHF.

The chain carries TRBV12-3 or TRBV12-4 and TRBJ2-5; D perhaps matches TRBD2 (5 bases). The CDR3 spans 11 residues. V was shortened by 6 bases and J by 5 bases, with 7 bases between the two germline ends. The chain's CDR3 is CASRRGETQYF. CDR3 coding DNA: TGTGCCAGCAGGAGAGGGGAGACCCAGTACTTC.

The chain combines TRBV9 with TRBJ2-1, with D perhaps matching TRBD2 (5 bases). This CDR3 spans 14 amino acids. Trimming shortened V by 3 bases and J by 7 bases, and 14 bases separated the two germline ends. Germline lookup yields CDR1 SGDLS and CDR2 YYNGEE. The chain's CDR3 is CASSDPGRGNEQFF. CDR3 DNA sequence: TGTGCCAGCAGCGACCCCGGCCGAGGGAATGAGCAGTTCTTC.